Listed here is a single T cell receptor beta chain. The target antigen is unknown. This sample was taken from a study of human T cells and chemical hapten exposure. Study-level background: Patients, chiefly female, had alopecia areata, totalis or universalis. It was small differences in pooled library volume that mainly caused per-sample TCR yields to vary.

The time point: pre-sensitization, week 0. Treatment defined: therapeutic diphenylcyclopropenone sensitization with weekly scalp DPC. Each CDR3 protein is one row after TCRdb ran MiXCR on the RACE reads. The data contain about 290,000 distinct CDR3 sequences, 7.5% to 8% of them singletons. V gave up 0 bases and J gave up 1 base, with 10 bases separating them. Per germline, CDR1 SGDLS and CDR2 YYNGEE. This CDR3 is built from 15 residues. The study, taken as a whole, reports: Healthy people's immune response may differ from that of the donors, who had alopecia.

The chain has TRBV9 and TRBJ2-5; D gene uncertain. This TCR derives from a man aged 18-30 years with alopecia areata. Some clones in this sample may be carry-over from other donors' samples. Here the sequenced sample was whole blood, taken in connection with sensitization to the hapten diphenylcyclopropenone (DPC). The CDR3 sequence is CASSVGALGQETQYF. CDR3 in DNA: TGTGCCAGCAGCGTAGGGGCCTTAGGCCAAGAGACCCAGTACTTC.